A single T cell receptor (beta chain) is shown here with its context. This sequence may be a read error, since a much larger clone differs from it by one base. These data come from a study of molecular identifiers for immune sequencing clone quantification. Per germline, CDR1 SGHVS and CDR2 FNYEAQ. The CDR3 has 16 residues. TCRdb reanalysed the PCR reads using MiXCR and keeps one entry per CDR3 protein. The repertoire holds some 94,000 distinct CDR3 sequences, with approximately 25% as singletons. Material for sequencing was naive CD8+ T cells from blood, with Jurkat cell RNA spiked in. Subset noted: FACS-sorted CD8+CD4-CCR7+CD45RA+ naive T cells. This clonotype originated in a human donor in good health. Some libraries in this study had Jurkat cell RNA spiked in. The chain joins TRBV7-6 to TRBJ2-3; perhaps D is TRBD1 or TRBD2 (5 bases each). The CDR3 sequence: CASSYRSGVSTGTQYF. The CDR3 DNA reads as TGTGCCAGCAGCTATAGATCCGGGGTTAGCACAGGTACGCAGTATTTT.